What follows are 31 T cell receptor beta chains derived from one specimen sequenced in a study of T cells of healthy individuals. TCRdb analysed the 5' RACE reads with MiXCR anew, one entry per CDR3 protein. The sample yields about 53,000 distinct CDR3 sequences, approximately 14% seen once. The receptor source for this set is a human donor in good health.

Many counts were recorded for this clonotype. This chain joins TRBV3-1 and TRBJ2-3; D gene unclear. Germline V gives CDR1 LGHDT, CDR2 YNNKEL (reference sequence). V lost 4 bases to trimming and J lost 0 bases, with 8 bases between them. CDR3 length: 14 amino acids. This chain's CDR3 is CASSPDASTDTQYF. The CDR3, as DNA: TGTGCCAGCAGCCCCGACGCTAGCACAGATACGCAGTATTTT.

This clonotype appeared many times. The chain recombines TRBV4-1 with TRBJ1-1; D is undetermined. The CDR3 is 16 residues long. CDR1 and CDR2 (germline): MGHRA, YSYEKL. Trimming pared 4 bases from V and 0 bases from J, leaving 15 bases between. CDR3 in amino acids: CASSLLPTAMNTEAFF. Written as DNA, the CDR3 is TGCGCCAGCAGCCTTCTTCCGACCGCGATGAACACTGAAGCTTTCTTT.

This clonotype was detected many times. The gene calls are TRBV12-3 or TRBV12-4 and TRBJ1-2; D unclear. The CDR3 runs 11 residues. Trimming removed 3 bases from V and 4 bases from J, with 3 bases in between. CDR3 DNA: TGTGCCAGCAGTTTCAGCTATGGCTACACCTTC. This translates into CASSFSYGYTF.

V gene TRBV5-1 combines with J gene TRBJ1-2; D is ambiguous. The V gene's germline CDR1 is SGHRS and CDR2 YFSETQ. The CDR3 totals 13 residues. Trimming shortened V by 0 bases and J by 4 bases, and 7 bases separated the two germline ends. CDR3: CASSLAVGYGYTF. The CDR3 region has the DNA TGCGCCAGCAGCTTGGCCGTGGGCTATGGCTACACCTTC.

This clonotype was picked up many times. The CDR3 DNA is TGCAGTGCTAGAGATCTGCTAGCGGGATCCAAGAACACCGGGGAGCTGTTTTTT. Its protein product is CSARDLLAGSKNTGELFF. The chain joins TRBV20-1 to TRBJ2-2; 9 bases align to TRBD2. Unmatched junction bases numbered 9, after V lost 0 bases and J lost 1 base. Per germline, CDR1 DFQATT and CDR2 SNEGSKA (reference sequence). The CDR3 extends over 18 amino acids.

This clonotype came up a few times. The chain joins TRBV20-1 to TRBJ2-7; 10 bases match TRBD2. CDR3 length: 15 amino acids. From germline, CDR1 is DFQATT and CDR2 SNEGSKA (reference sequence). Trimming cost V 3 bases and J 2 bases; bases outside gene matches: 7. The CDR3 here is CSASTGTSVTYEQYF. CDR3 sequence (DNA): TGCAGTGCTAGTACCGGGACTAGCGTAACCTACGAGCAGTACTTC.

This clonotype was detected ten times or more. This chain joins TRBV6-6 and TRBJ1-1, with D possibly TRBD1 on 5 matching bases. Germline V lookup: CDR1 MNHNY, CDR2 SVGAGI (reference sequence). CDR3 length: 14 residues. Trimming cost V 0 bases and J 1 base, with 6 bases left between them. The CDR3 here is CASSYSTENTEAFF. DNA for the CDR3: TGTGCCAGCAGTTACTCGACAGAGAACACTGAAGCTTTCTTT.

The rearrangement uses TRBV13 and TRBJ1-6; 11 bases map to TRBD1. The J segment lost 7 bases and the V segment lost 6 bases, leaving 17 bases of the junction unmatched. The CDR3 is 19 residues long. Per germline, CDR1 PRHDT and CDR2 FYEKMQ (reference sequence). CDR3: CASSRAGQGDLLRNSPLHF. CDR3 sequence (DNA): TGTGCCAGCAGTCGCGCGGGACAGGGGGACCTTCTAAGGAATTCACCCCTCCACTTT.

This clonotype was observed a handful of times. This chain uses TRBV12-5 with TRBJ2-4; 10 bases line up with TRBD1. Germline CDR1 is LGHNT and CDR2 is FRNRAP. The CDR3 length is 17 residues. V lost 5 bases to trimming and J lost 0 bases; unmatched junction nucleotides: 7. The CDR3 protein is CASGPQDRGRAKNIQYF. The CDR3 DNA reads TGTGCTAGTGGTCCACAGGACAGGGGGAGAGCCAAAAACATTCAGTACTTC.

This clonotype was observed many times. This chain uses TRBV19 with TRBJ2-3, with 8 bases that match TRBD2. CDR1 and CDR2 (germline): LNHDA, SQIVND (reference sequence). The junction had 11 bases not matched to a gene; V was cut back by 5 bases and J by 1 base. There are 17 residues in the CDR3. DNA for the CDR3: TGTGCCAGTAGTCCCACTCGCGGGAGGCGCGGCACAGATACGCAGTATTTT. Its translation: CASSPTRGRRGTDTQYF.

This clonotype was seen repeatedly, ten times or more. DNA for the CDR3: TGTGCCAGCAGCTTAGCTAGCGGGAGGCAGGCAGATACGCAGTATTTT. Protein: CASSLASGRQADTQYF. The chain carries TRBV7-2 and TRBJ2-3; 10 nucleotides agree with TRBD2. The CDR3 contains 16 residues. V shed 0 bases, J shed 4 bases, and the junction held 4 bases outside the gene matches. Germline loops: CDR1 SGHTA, CDR2 FQGNSA.

This clonotype was detected a few times. The V call is TRBV11-2, the J call TRBJ1-6, with D possibly being TRBD1 (5 bases). Trimming cost V 4 bases and J 10 bases, with 11 bases left between them. The length of the CDR3 is 13 residues. Germline loops: CDR1 SGHAT, CDR2 FQNNGV. The CDR3 protein is CASSSWGESPLHF. CDR3 in DNA: TGTGCCAGCAGCTCGTGGGGGGAGTCACCCCTCCACTTT.

This clonotype has ten or more counts. J is TRBJ1-3 and V is TRBV3-1, with a weak D call TRBD1 (5 bases). This CDR3 comprises 15 residues. With 6 bases removed from V and 2 bases from J, the gap between germline ends came to 14 bases. Germline V gene sequence: CDR1 LGHDT, CDR2 YNNKEL (reference sequence). CDR3 protein: CASSHDRATGNTIYF. As DNA, the CDR3 is TGTGCCAGCAGTCACGACAGAGCGACTGGAAACACCATATATTTT.

This rearrangement joins TRBV9 to TRBJ2-1; 13 nucleotides align to TRBD2. The CDR3 consists of 19 residues. CDR1 SGDLS and CDR2 YYNGEE come from the germline V gene. After removal of 2 bases from V and 1 base from J, the junction contained 9 bases not matched to a gene. CDR3 residues: CASSVSKPGLAGSYNEQFF. Written as DNA, the CDR3 is TGTGCCAGCAGCGTCAGCAAACCGGGACTAGCGGGGTCCTACAATGAGCAGTTCTTC.

For this clonotype: This may arise from a read error, as a much more abundant clone is one base away. CDR3 in amino acids: CANSERPLNTGELFF. The CDR3 region has the DNA TGTGCCAACAGTGAGAGACCATTGAACACCGGGGAGCTGTTTTTT. The rearrangement uses TRBV6-1 and TRBJ2-2; D is unresolved. The germline CDR1 and CDR2 sequences are MNHNS and SASEGT. The CDR3 totals 15 residues.

This clonotype was counted only a few times. The rearrangement joins TRBV7-8 to TRBJ1-5; maybe TRBD1 (6 bases). This CDR3 spans 18 amino acids. Germline CDR1 is SGHVS and CDR2 is FQNEAQ. V lost 1 base to trimming and J lost 3 bases, with 19 bases between them. CDR3 in amino acids: CASSLGGLVQGVNQPQHF. DNA for the CDR3: TGTGCCAGCAGCTTAGGGGGTTTGGTACAGGGCGTCAATCAGCCCCAGCATTTT.

V and J are TRBV27 and TRBJ1-4; D not certain. The CDR3 consists of 14 residues. V lost 0 bases to trimming and J lost 5 bases, with 7 bases between them. CDR1 is MNHEY, CDR2 SMNVEV, per germline (reference sequence). The CDR3 loop is CASSLSRKNEKLFF. The CDR3 DNA reads TGTGCCAGCAGTTTATCGCGGAAGAATGAAAAACTGTTTTTT.

The J gene is TRBJ2-1, the V gene TRBV6-5, with D perhaps TRBD1 (6 bases). Germline CDR1 and CDR2: MNHEY and SVGAGI. Trimming left V 6 bases short and J 11 bases short, with 11 bases between. The CDR3 length is 11 residues. As DNA, the CDR3 is TGTGCCAGCAGGGACCGGGACAAGCAGTTCTTC. Translation gives CASRDRDKQFF.

In this sample, this clonotype turned up many times. V is TRBV6-2 or TRBV6-3 and J is TRBJ1-1, with TRBD1 matching over 7 bases. V lost 5 bases to trimming and J lost 3 bases; unmatched junction nucleotides: 3. Germline CDR1 is MNHEY and CDR2 is SVGEGT. The CDR3 sequence is 13 residues long. In DNA, the CDR3 is TGTGCCAGCAGTGATACAGGGGACACTGAAGCTTTCTTT. Translated, it gives CASSDTGDTEAFF.

This clonotype has a count of ten or more. The chain links TRBV20-1 to TRBJ1-1; D call uncertain. Germline V gene sequence: CDR1 DFQATT, CDR2 SNEGSKA (reference sequence). This CDR3 spans 12 amino acids. The CDR3 nucleotides are TGCCCCGCGGGCAGAGAGGACACTGAAGCTTTCTTT. Protein product: CPAGREDTEAFF.

This clonotype was recorded at least ten times. The chain joins TRBV6-1 to TRBJ1-1; 8 bases line up with TRBD1. V lost 6 bases and J lost 4; bases outside the gene matches: 7. The CDR3 length is 14 residues. From germline, CDR1 is MNHNS and CDR2 SASEGT. CDR3 DNA: TGTGCCAGCAGCGCGAGCGGACAGGGCACTGAAGCTTTCTTT. Protein sequence: CASSASGQGTEAFF.

This clonotype showed up many times. This sequence joins TRBV9 and TRBJ1-2; 12 bases match TRBD1. The CDR3 length is 18 residues. Germline CDR1 is SGDLS and CDR2 is YYNGEE. J was trimmed by 7 bases and V by 3 bases; bases with no gene match: 16. CDR3 protein: CASSAPTGDRGRRSGYTF. As DNA, the CDR3 is TGTGCCAGCAGCGCCCCAACAGGGGACAGGGGGCGCAGATCTGGCTACACCTTC. The whole variable domain, filled in from reference TRBV9 and TRBJ1-2, reads DSGVTQTPKHLITATGQRVTLRCSPRSGDLSVYWYQQSLDQGLQFLIQYYNGEERAKGNILERFSAQQFPDLHSELNLSSLELGDSALYFCASSAPTGDRGRRSGYTFGSGTRLTVV.

This clonotype has more than one count but fewer than ten. The CDR3 loop reads CSAREVNTEAFF. CDR3 sequence (DNA): TGCAGTGCTAGAGAGGTGAACACTGAAGCTTTCTTT. The chain links TRBV20-1 to TRBJ1-1; D remains unclear. V lost 0 bases and J lost 0, with 2 bases in between. The CDR3 is 12 amino acids. The germline V gene has CDR1 DFQATT and CDR2 SNEGSKA (reference sequence).

This clonotype showed up just a few times. The chain joins TRBV7-2 to TRBJ2-1; 12 bases map to TRBD2. The germline V gene has CDR1 SGHTA and CDR2 FQGNSA. The junction had 12 bases not matched to a gene; V was cut back by 5 bases and J by 10 bases. The CDR3 is 16 amino acids. CDR3 in amino acids: CASSLVSSGGAWEQFF. The CDR3 DNA sequence: TGTGCCAGCAGCCTCGTTTCTAGCGGGGGGGCATGGGAGCAGTTCTTC.

At least ten counts were recorded for this clonotype. This rearrangement joins TRBV6-2 or TRBV6-3 to TRBJ1-1; D remains unclear. The CDR3 length is 15 residues. V was shortened by 2 bases and J by 3 bases, with 13 bases between the two germline ends. Germline-derived CDR1 and CDR2 are MNHEY and SVGEGT. CDR3 loop: CASSYADVPDTEAFF. The CDR3 DNA sequence: TGTGCCAGCAGTTACGCCGACGTCCCCGACACTGAAGCTTTCTTT.

This clonotype has just a few counts. V usage is TRBV5-1 and J usage is TRBJ2-7, with D unclear. Germline-derived CDR1 and CDR2 are SGHRS and YFSETQ. The CDR3 runs to 14 residues. The V end was cut by 0 bases, the J end by 2 bases, with 9 bases between. CDR3 sequence: CASSLGAATYEQYF. CDR3 bases: TGCGCCAGCAGCTTGGGGGCGGCAACCTACGAGCAGTACTTC.

The gene calls are TRBV9 and TRBJ2-3, with D possibly TRBD2 on 6 matching bases. Germline CDR1 reads SGDLS; CDR2 reads YYNGEE. CDR3 length equals 12 residues. The V end was cut by 3 bases, the J end by 7 bases, with 9 bases between. The DNA for the CDR3 is TGTGCCAGCAGCGGGGGGAGGAATACGCAGTATTTT. Protein product: CASSGGRNTQYF.

Many counts were recorded for this clonotype. The chain is built from TRBV4-3 and TRBJ1-1; no clear D. Germline CDR1 is LGHNA and CDR2 is YSLEER. The germline V and J ends were trimmed by 1 base and 1 base, with 13 bases remaining between them. The CDR3 totals 16 residues. Here the CDR3 DNA reads TGCGCCAGCAGCCAAGCCGTCTCAGGCCCGAACACTGAAGCTTTCTTT. Its protein product is CASSQAVSGPNTEAFF.

This clonotype was observed a few times. The rearrangement uses TRBV5-4 and TRBJ2-7, with a possible D match to TRBD2 (6 bases). The V end was cut by 4 bases, the J end by 9 bases, with 23 bases between. This CDR3 contains 15 residues. Germline CDR1 reads SGHNT; CDR2 reads YYREEE (reference sequence). The CDR3 bases are TGTGCCAGCAGCCAACTGGCCTCGGGGGTAGAGGTGCAGTACTTC. Amino acids: CASSQLASGVEVQYF.

This chain joins TRBV7-9 and TRBJ2-7, with 12 bases aligning to TRBD2. V shed 3 bases, J shed 5 bases, and the junction held 8 bases outside the gene matches. The CDR3 totals 16 residues. In germline, CDR1 is SEHNR, CDR2 FQNEAQ (reference sequence). The CDR3 DNA reads TGTGCCAGCAGCTTTCCTAGGACTAGCGGGATCAACGAGCAGTACTTC. Protein product: CASSFPRTSGINEQYF.

This clonotype was observed a few times. This chain joins TRBV5-1 and TRBJ2-3; D is unresolved. CDR1 is SGHRS and CDR2 is YFSETQ in the germline V gene. This CDR3 has 14 residues. The V and J ends lost 0 bases and 3 bases respectively, with 8 bases between them. For the CDR3, the DNA is TGCGCCAGCAGCTTGGGTCCAGAAACAGATACGCAGTATTTT. Its protein is CASSLGPETDTQYF.